These 18 T cell receptor beta chains share one sample of origin, sequenced in a study of T cells in localized non-small cell lung cancer. The protocol was immunoSEQ multiplex PCR, while the TCRdb copy is restricted to in-frame clones and leaves out a portion. The sample carries 20,000 to 25,000 clones, roughly 90% recorded once. The source material was peripheral blood, sampled before any cancer treatment. Receptor source: a male donor at least 60 years old with stage I squamous cell lung carcinoma.

The chain employs TRBV6-5 and TRBJ1-1; perhaps TRBD1 as D (6 bases). Trimming took 2 bases from V and 1 from J, leaving 14 bases between them. In germline, CDR1 is MNHEY, CDR2 SVGAGI. The CDR3 extends over 16 amino acids. The CDR3 sequence: CASSYRNRAQNTEAFF. CDR3 nucleotides: TGTGCCAGCAGTTACCGAAACAGGGCTCAGAACACTGAAGCTTTCTTT.

The J gene is TRBJ1-4, the V gene TRBV6-1, with a tentative D call TRBD1 (5 bases). The CDR3 extends over 16 amino acids. CDR1 MNHNS and CDR2 SASEGT come from the germline V gene. Trimming stripped 3 bases from V and 6 bases from J, with 17 bases between. The chain's CDR3 is CASSDFNTLRDEKLFF. DNA for the CDR3: TGTGCCAGCAGTGATTTTAACACCCTCAGGGATGAAAAACTGTTTTTT.

The gene calls are TRBV5-1 and TRBJ1-1; weak D call: TRBD1 (5 bases). Looked up from germline, CDR1 is SGHRS and CDR2 is YFSETQ. V was pared by 3 bases and J by 6 bases, with 18 bases between. The CDR3 totals 15 residues. DNA for the CDR3: TGCGCCAGCAGCTCGCAGGGCAGGGTATGGGCTGAAGCTTTCTTT. As protein: CASSSQGRVWAEAFF.

This clone was observed once. The rearrangement uses TRBV5-4 and TRBJ1-3; no definite D call. This CDR3 has 14 amino acids. The germline CDR1 and CDR2 sequences are SGHNT and YYREEE (reference sequence). Between the trimmed V and J ends, which lost 0 bases and 2 bases, there was a span of 6 bases. The CDR3 nucleotides read TGTGCCAGCAGCTTGGGAGGGACTGGAAACACCATATATTTT. Protein product: CASSLGGTGNTIYF.

The chain combines TRBV9 with TRBJ2-2; a weak D match, TRBD1 (6 bases). Trimming removed 4 bases from V and 2 bases from J, with 15 bases in between. The CDR3 totals 16 residues. Germline V gives CDR1 SGDLS, CDR2 YYNGEE. The CDR3 is CASSPSWTANTGELFF. CDR3 in DNA: TGTGCCAGCAGCCCCTCGTGGACAGCTAACACCGGGGAGCTGTTTTTT.

The chain combines TRBV28 with TRBJ2-1; D uncertain. CDR1 and CDR2 (germline): MDHEN, SYDVKM. V was shortened by 2 bases and J by 2 bases, with 10 bases between the two germline ends. The CDR3 totals 15 residues. CDR3 DNA sequence: TGTGCCAGCAGTTTACGGCCCTCACCCTACAATGAGCAGTTCTTC. It yields the protein CASSLRPSPYNEQFF.

This chain uses TRBV7-6 with TRBJ1-1; 8 bases are shared with TRBD1. After removal of 5 bases from V and 4 bases from J, the junction contained 9 bases not matched to a gene. CDR3 length: 15 amino acids. Germline CDR1 reads SGHVS; CDR2 reads FNYEAQ. The DNA of the CDR3 is TGTGCCAGCAGCCCACTGGGACAGGCGGCCACTGAAGCTTTCTTT. As protein: CASSPLGQAATEAFF. The full variable domain, completed using reference TRBV7-6 and TRBJ1-1, is GAGVSQSPRYKVTKRGQDVALRCDPISGHVSLYWYRQALGQGPEFLTYFNYEAQQDKSGLPNDRFSAERPEGSISTLTIQRTEQRDSAMYRCASSPLGQAATEAFFGQGTRLTVV.

The sample holds one count of this clone. The chain combines TRBV11-3 with TRBJ2-7; D is possibly TRBD1 (5 bases). The length of the CDR3 is 14 residues. Germline CDR1 SGHNT, CDR2 YENEEA. Trimming cost V 1 base and J 5 bases, with 12 bases left between them. This CDR3 is CASSLGRQSDEQYF. The DNA for the CDR3 is TGTGCCAGCAGCTTAGGGCGACAGAGCGACGAGCAGTACTTC.

Here the CDR3 reads CASSSGASSYNEQFF. The DNA of the CDR3 is TGTGCCAGCAGTTCTGGTGCTAGCTCCTACAATGAGCAGTTCTTC. The rearrangement joins TRBV6-5 to TRBJ2-1, with unresolved D. The germline V and J ends were trimmed by 4 bases and 0 bases, with 10 bases remaining between them. This CDR3 has 15 amino acids. Germline CDR1 reads MNHEY; CDR2 reads SVGAGI.

This clone was counted a few times. The genes are TRBV5-1 and TRBJ1-2; D remains unclear. Trimming pared 4 bases from V and 2 bases from J, leaving 6 bases between. Germline CDR1 and CDR2: SGHRS and YFSETQ. The CDR3 is made up of 12 amino acids. CDR3 bases: TGCGCCAGCAGCCTCGACAACTATGGCTACACCTTC. Its translation: CASSLDNYGYTF.

V usage is TRBV5-6 and J usage is TRBJ2-7; 10 bases align to TRBD1. After removal of 4 bases from V and 5 bases from J, the junction contained 6 bases not matched to a gene. CDR1 is SGHDT and CDR2 is YYEEEE in the germline V gene. The length of the CDR3 is 14 residues. CDR3 DNA sequence: TGTGCCAGCAGCCGCTGGGGGACAGGGGACGAGCAGTACTTC. It specifies CASSRWGTGDEQYF. Full variable domain (missing parts from reference TRBV5-6 and TRBJ2-7): DAGVTQSPTHLIKTRGQQVTLRCSPKSGHDTVSWYQQALGQGPQFIFQYYEEEERQRGNFPDRFSGHQFPNYSSELNVNALLLGDSALYLCASSRWGTGDEQYFGPGTRLTVT.

This chain connects TRBV11-2 to TRBJ2-3, with 10 nucleotides matching TRBD2. Germline V gene lookup returns CDR1 SGHAT and CDR2 FQNNGV. This CDR3 spans 16 amino acids. V gave up 5 bases and J gave up 2 bases; unmatched junction bases: 7. The CDR3, as DNA: TGTGCCAGCAGCCGGATCCTAGCGGGGGACACAGATACGCAGTATTTT. It encodes CASSRILAGDTDTQYF.

This sequence joins TRBV28 and TRBJ1-1; the match to TRBD1 covers 7 bases. There are 14 residues in the CDR3. Trimming cost V 3 bases and J 3 bases; bases outside gene matches: 4. CDR1 MDHEN and CDR2 SYDVKM come from the germline V gene. The CDR3 is CASSLGGGYTEAFF. CDR3 coding DNA: TGTGCCAGCAGTTTGGGAGGGGGCTACACTGAAGCTTTCTTT.

The V call is TRBV6-5, the J call TRBJ1-1, with TRBD1 identical over 7 bases. The CDR3 is 15 amino acids. Germline-derived CDR1 and CDR2 are MNHEY and SVGAGI. The junction had 8 bases not matched to a gene; V was cut back by 5 bases and J by 2 bases. As DNA, the CDR3 is TGTGCCAGCAGTCCCCCGACAGGGTCAAACACTGAAGCTTTCTTT. Protein sequence: CASSPPTGSNTEAFF.

This chain's CDR3 is CASSLGLDTSGNTIYF. The DNA for the CDR3 is TGTGCCAGCAGCTTGGGGCTGGACACCTCTGGAAACACCATATATTTT. J is TRBJ1-3 and V is TRBV5-4; perhaps TRBD1 as D (5 bases). Per the germline V gene, CDR1 is SGHNT and CDR2 is YYREEE (reference sequence). V was shortened by 0 bases and J by 0 bases, with 10 bases between the two germline ends. The CDR3 spans 16 residues. Using reference TRBV5-4 and TRBJ1-3 for the parts outside the CDR3, the full variable domain is ETGVTQSPTHLIKTRGQQVTLRCSSQSGHNTVSWYQQALGQGPQFIFQYYREEENGRGNFPPRFSGLQFPNYSSELNVNALELDDSALYLCASSLGLDTSGNTIYFGEGSWLTVV.

This chain connects TRBV18 to TRBJ2-7; possible D gene TRBD1, 5 bases. The CDR3 extends over 13 amino acids. Per the germline V gene, CDR1 is KGHSH and CDR2 is LQKENI. Trimming shortened V by 3 bases and J by 2 bases, and 8 bases separated the two germline ends. The CDR3 coding sequence is TGTGCCAGCTCACCCCAGGGCACCTACGAGCAGTACTTC. This gives the protein CASSPQGTYEQYF.

V is TRBV30 and J is TRBJ1-2; TRBD1 matches 7 bases. With V trimmed by 1 base and J by 4 bases, 9 bases remained unmatched. The germline V gene encodes CDR1 GTSNPN and CDR2 SVGIG (reference sequence). The CDR3 spans 15 residues. CDR3 sequence (DNA): TGTGCCTGGAGTGCGACGGGACAGTGGGGCTATGGCTACACCTTC. Its translation is CAWSATGQWGYGYTF.

The chain is built from TRBV5-4 and TRBJ2-7, with 9 bases identical to TRBD1. CDR1 and CDR2 from the germline V gene are SGHNT and YYREEE (reference sequence). The ends lost 3 bases at V and 3 bases at J; junction bases unmatched: 13. The CDR3 has 17 residues. The CDR3 spells CASSWVPGTGLGYEQYF. The CDR3 nucleotides read TGTGCCAGCAGCTGGGTACCCGGGACAGGGTTAGGCTACGAGCAGTACTTC.